These 19 T cell receptor beta chains share one sample of origin, sequenced in a study of cytomegalovirus exposure and HLA in healthy donors listed by TCRdb under 2017. Receptors were amplified or captured by the immunoSEQ multiplex PCR assay. The multiplex PCR relied on a mix of 60 forward primers for TCR Vbeta segments and 13 reverse primers for TCR Jbeta segments. TCRdb mirrors the immuneACCESS table, restricted to in-frame sequences. Some clones are absent from its copies; in checked studies, under half trace to an unresolved V gene, and the reason for the others is unknown. The table for this sample lists 180,000 or so clones; around 80% of them were counted only once. 1.5% to 2% of the sample lies in the top ten. The sequencing input was PBMCs. These TCRs come from a woman aged 25-40 years in good health and CMV-seronegative.

The V gene is TRBV2, the J gene TRBJ1-2, with TRBD1 matching over 7 bases. V was clipped by 3 bases and J by 1 base; unmatched bases: 2. The CDR3 totals 14 residues. Per germline, CDR1 SNHLY and CDR2 FYNNEI. The CDR3 nucleotides read TGTGCCAGCAGTGACAGGGGGGATAACTATGGCTACACCTTC. Translation: CASSDRGDNYGYTF.

The V call is TRBV19, the J call TRBJ1-2; 8 nucleotides match TRBD1. The CDR3 runs to 14 residues. Germline V lookup: CDR1 LNHDA, CDR2 SQIVND (reference sequence). J gave up 6 bases and V 7 bases, and 10 bases lay outside the gene matches. The CDR3 DNA is TGTGCCAGTACCCGACAGGGGTCGTTCGATGGCTACACCTTC. Amino acid sequence: CASTRQGSFDGYTF. The full variable domain, in which reference TRBV19 and TRBJ1-2 provide the parts outside the CDR3, is DGGITQSPKYLFRKEGQNVTLSCEQNLNHDAMYWYRQDPGQGLRLIYYSQIVNDFQKGDIAEGYSVSREKKESFPLTVTSAQKNPTAFYLCASTRQGSFDGYTFGSGTRLTVV.

J is TRBJ1-2 and V is TRBV12-5; 10 nucleotides align to TRBD1. V was pared by 1 base and J by 8 bases, with 19 bases of the junction left unmatched. Germline loops: CDR1 LGHNT, CDR2 FRNRAP. The CDR3 is made up of 19 amino acids. The CDR3 here is CASGLGLRDRGFWGEGYTF. The CDR3 nucleotides are TGTGCTAGTGGTTTGGGTCTCCGGGACAGGGGATTTTGGGGGGAAGGCTACACCTTC.

The chain couples TRBV4-3 to TRBJ2-7; a weak D match, TRBD2 (6 bases). V was shortened by 1 base and J by 7 bases, with 26 bases between the two germline ends. The CDR3 is 18 amino acids. The germline V gene has CDR1 LGHNA and CDR2 YSLEER. The CDR3 loop is CASSQGISGAAGRREQYF. DNA of the CDR3: TGCGCCAGCAGCCAAGGAATCTCGGGAGCCGCAGGTAGGAGGGAGCAGTACTTC.

A few counts support this clone. V usage is TRBV14 and J usage is TRBJ2-3; no firm D call. Germline CDR1 SGHDN, CDR2 FVKESK. Trimming left V 2 bases short and J 1 base short, with 7 bases between. CDR3 length: 14 residues. This chain's CDR3 is CASSQRSGTDTQYF. In nucleotides, the CDR3 is TGTGCCAGCAGCCAACGGAGCGGCACAGATACGCAGTATTTT.

The sample holds a few counts of this clone. The chain employs TRBV5-4 and TRBJ2-7; 9 bases are shared with TRBD1. The CDR3 consists of 15 residues. Germline CDR1 is SGHNT and CDR2 is YYREEE (reference sequence). The junction had 5 bases not matched to a gene; V was cut back by 2 bases and J by 2 bases. CDR3 in DNA: TGTGCCAGCAGCTTCCCGGGACAGGGAGCCTACGAGCAGTACTTC. This gives the protein CASSFPGQGAYEQYF.

The J gene is TRBJ2-7, the V gene TRBV30; 9 positions match TRBD1. This CDR3 has 15 residues. Trimming at V came to 2 bases and at J to 3 bases, leaving 8 bases not matched to a gene. Germline V lookup: CDR1 GTSNPN, CDR2 SVGIG (reference sequence). The CDR3 protein is CAWSWPDRGHYEQYF. The CDR3 DNA sequence: TGTGCCTGGAGTTGGCCGGACAGGGGCCACTACGAGCAGTACTTC.

This clone has just one count. This chain links TRBV7-3 with TRBJ2-1, with a possible D match to TRBD1 (6 bases). Between the trimmed V and J ends, which lost 4 bases and 9 bases, there was a span of 10 bases. The CDR3 contains 12 residues. Looked up from germline, CDR1 is SGHTA and CDR2 is FQGTGA. The chain's CDR3 is CASSSGGLEQFF. DNA of the CDR3: TGTGCCAGCAGCTCTGGGGGCCTTGAGCAGTTCTTC.

The genes are TRBV7-2 and TRBJ2-7; TRBD1 agrees at 10 bases. The junction had 9 bases not matched to a gene; V was cut back by 10 bases and J by 3 bases. Germline lookup yields CDR1 SGHTA and CDR2 FQGNSA. The CDR3 consists of 14 residues. As DNA, the CDR3 is TGTGCCACCCAACCCGGACAGGGGGACTACGAGCAGTACTTC. It translates to CATQPGQGDYEQYF. Full variable domain (remainder filled in from reference TRBV7-2 and TRBJ2-7): GAGVSQSPSNKVTEKGKDVELRCDPISGHTALYWYRQSLGQGLEFLIYFQGNSAPDKSGLPSDRFSAERTGGSVSTLTIQRTQQEDSAVYLCATQPGQGDYEQYFGPGTRLTVT.

The V call is TRBV9, the J call TRBJ2-3, with a possible D match to TRBD2 (7 bases). The CDR3 runs 16 residues. CDR1 SGDLS and CDR2 YYNGEE come from the germline V gene. The ends were cut back, 4 bases at V and 4 bases at J, with 19 bases in the middle. The CDR3 sequence is CASSTRLRGQSDTQYF. CDR3 coding DNA: TGTGCCAGCAGCACACGATTGCGGGGGCAGTCAGATACGCAGTATTTT. The full variable domain, its missing parts supplied by reference TRBV9 and TRBJ2-3, is DSGVTQTPKHLITATGQRVTLRCSPRSGDLSVYWYQQSLDQGLQFLIQYYNGEERAKGNILERFSAQQFPDLHSELNLSSLELGDSALYFCASSTRLRGQSDTQYFGPGTRLTVL.

The J gene is TRBJ1-3, the V gene TRBV9, with D possibly being TRBD1 (5 bases). CDR1 and CDR2 (germline): SGDLS, YYNGEE. Trimming took off 4 bases at V and 4 bases at J, with 15 bases between the two ends. The CDR3 is made up of 15 amino acids. The CDR3 DNA is TGTGCCAGCAGCTCTCATGGGGGGGTCGGAAACACCATATATTTT. Residues: CASSSHGGVGNTIYF. The full variable domain, in which reference TRBV9 and TRBJ1-3 provide the parts outside the CDR3, is DSGVTQTPKHLITATGQRVTLRCSPRSGDLSVYWYQQSLDQGLQFLIQYYNGEERAKGNILERFSAQQFPDLHSELNLSSLELGDSALYFCASSSHGGVGNTIYFGEGSWLTVV.

This chain connects TRBV28 to TRBJ1-5; TRBD1 matches 9 bases. Trimming cost V 6 bases and J 6 bases; bases outside gene matches: 6. Germline CDR1 and CDR2: MDHEN and SYDVKM. The CDR3 totals 14 residues. This CDR3 reads CASSQTGGGQPQHF. For the CDR3, the DNA is TGTGCCAGCAGCCAAACAGGGGGCGGTCAGCCCCAGCATTTT.

The V call is TRBV9, the J call TRBJ1-3; D possibly corresponds to TRBD1 (5 bases). This CDR3 is 15 amino acids long. The V gene lost 3 bases and the J gene lost 2 bases, with 12 bases spanning the gap. The germline gives CDR1 SGDLS, CDR2 YYNGEE. This chain's CDR3 is CASSAPRQTGNTIYF. In DNA, the CDR3 is TGTGCCAGCAGCGCCCCCCGACAGACTGGAAACACCATATATTTT.

This chain uses TRBV9 with TRBJ2-3; 11 nucleotides line up with TRBD2. Germline values: CDR1 SGDLS, CDR2 YYNGEE. The CDR3 covers 18 residues. With V trimmed by 2 bases and J by 6 bases, 14 bases remained unmatched. The CDR3 reads CASSVMNGLAGSRDTQYF. CDR3 bases: TGTGCCAGCAGCGTGATGAACGGACTAGCGGGTTCAAGGGATACGCAGTATTTT.

This chain links TRBV4-2 with TRBJ1-1, with TRBD1 identical over 9 bases. The CDR3 covers 16 residues. V lost 0 bases and J lost 5; bases outside the gene matches: 7. Per the germline V gene, CDR1 is LGHNA and CDR2 is YNFKEQ. CDR3 sequence: CASSQEGTGMTTEAFF. CDR3 bases: TGTGCCAGCAGCCAAGAAGGGACAGGGATGACGACTGAAGCTTTCTTT.

The chain carries TRBV4-1 and TRBJ1-2; D gene uncertain. The germline V gene encodes CDR1 MGHRA and CDR2 YSYEKL. The V gene lost 2 bases and the J gene lost 2 bases, with 9 bases spanning the gap. The CDR3 is 14 residues long. The chain's CDR3 is CASSQTPTNYGYTF. DNA for the CDR3: TGCGCCAGCAGCCAAACCCCCACAAACTATGGCTACACCTTC.

The chain uses TRBV11-2 and TRBJ2-5; possible D gene TRBD2, 7 bases. The V end lost 6 bases, the J end lost 5 bases, and 25 bases lay between the germline ends. Per the germline V gene, CDR1 is SGHAT and CDR2 is FQNNGV. The CDR3 has 17 amino acids. This chain's CDR3 is CASRRVVGGGLRETQYF. The CDR3 region has the DNA TGTGCCAGCAGGCGCGTAGTTGGCGGGGGCCTCCGGGAGACCCAGTACTTC. Full variable domain (outside the CDR3, taken from reference TRBV11-2 and TRBJ2-5): EAGVAQSPRYKIIEKRQSVAFWCNPISGHATLYWYQQILGQGPKLLIQFQNNGVVDDSQLPKDRFSAERLKGVDSTLKIQPAKLEDSAVYLCASRRVVGGGLRETQYFGPGTRLLVL.

In this sample, this clone turned up a few times. This sequence joins TRBV12-5 and TRBJ1-5; the match to TRBD1 covers 7 bases. The germline CDR1 and CDR2 sequences are LGHNT and FRNRAP. CDR3 length: 16 amino acids. Trimming took 0 bases from V and 1 from J; bases not matched to a gene: 3. This CDR3 is CASGLVQGTSNQPQHF. The CDR3 coding sequence is TGTGCTAGTGGTTTGGTACAGGGGACAAGCAATCAGCCCCAGCATTTT. The full variable domain, its missing parts supplied by reference TRBV12-5 and TRBJ1-5, is DARVTQTPRHKVTEMGQEVTMRCQPILGHNTVFWYRQTMMQGLELLAYFRNRAPLDDSGMPKDRFSAEMPDATLATLKIQPSEPRDSAVYFCASGLVQGTSNQPQHFGDGTRLSIL.

V is TRBV6-6 and J is TRBJ1-4; no clear D. This CDR3 has 11 amino acids. Germline lookup yields CDR1 MNHNY and CDR2 SVGAGI (reference sequence). V lost 2 bases, J lost 8 bases, and 3 bases lay in between. Written as DNA, the CDR3 is TGTGCCAGCAGTTACGGCGAAAAACTGTTTTTT. Its translation: CASSYGEKLFF.